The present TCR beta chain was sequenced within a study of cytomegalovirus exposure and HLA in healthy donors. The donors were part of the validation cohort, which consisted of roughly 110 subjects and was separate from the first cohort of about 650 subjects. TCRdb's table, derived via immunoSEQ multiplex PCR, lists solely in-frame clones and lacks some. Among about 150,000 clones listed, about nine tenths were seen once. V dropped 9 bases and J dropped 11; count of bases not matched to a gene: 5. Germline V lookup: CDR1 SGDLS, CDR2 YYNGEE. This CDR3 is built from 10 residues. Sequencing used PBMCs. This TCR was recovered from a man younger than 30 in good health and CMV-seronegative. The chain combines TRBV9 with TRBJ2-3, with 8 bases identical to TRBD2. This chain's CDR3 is CATGRGGQYF. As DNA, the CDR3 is TGTGCCACCGGGAGGGGAGGGCAGTATTTT.